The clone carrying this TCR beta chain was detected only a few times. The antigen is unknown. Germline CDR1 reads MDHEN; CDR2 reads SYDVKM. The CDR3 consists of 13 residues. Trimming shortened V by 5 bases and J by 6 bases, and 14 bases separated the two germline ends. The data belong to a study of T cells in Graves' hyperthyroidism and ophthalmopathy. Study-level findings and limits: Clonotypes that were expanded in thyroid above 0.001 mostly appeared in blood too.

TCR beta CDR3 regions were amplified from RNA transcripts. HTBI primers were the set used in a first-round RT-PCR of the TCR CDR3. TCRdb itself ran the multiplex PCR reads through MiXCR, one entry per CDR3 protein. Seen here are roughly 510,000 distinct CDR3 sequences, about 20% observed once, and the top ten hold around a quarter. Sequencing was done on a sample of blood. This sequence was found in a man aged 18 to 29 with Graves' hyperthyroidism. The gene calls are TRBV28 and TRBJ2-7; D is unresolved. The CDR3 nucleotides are TGTGCCAGCAGTACCCCACACAGTCGCGAGCAGTACTTC. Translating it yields CASSTPHSREQYF.